Below, one T cell receptor beta chain is given with its context. Its antigen is still unknown. Other nucleotide sequences from this sample produce the same CDR3. This record comes from a study of cytomegalovirus exposure and HLA in healthy donors. Findings and caveats of the study: The authors enumerated some 170 TCR beta chains as linked to cytomegalovirus. Only CMV serostatus was available as immune exposure information.

PCR primers comprised 60 Vbeta and 13 Jbeta primers. Some clones are missing from TCRdb's copy, which holds only in-frame ones; the method was immunoSEQ multiplex PCR. The table lists about 190,000 clones, around 83% of them singletons. The ends were cut back, 3 bases at V and 4 bases at J, with 12 bases in the middle. Germline lookup yields CDR1 MNHEY and CDR2 SVGAGI. The CDR3 spans 14 residues. The sequenced sample was PBMCs. The receptor was derived from a woman aged 18-29 years in good health and CMV-seronegative. V gene TRBV6-5 combines with J gene TRBJ1-1; D gene ambiguous. The CDR3 protein is CASSYGREGTEAFF. CDR3 in DNA: TGTGCCAGCAGTTATGGGCGAGAGGGCACTGAAGCTTTCTTT.